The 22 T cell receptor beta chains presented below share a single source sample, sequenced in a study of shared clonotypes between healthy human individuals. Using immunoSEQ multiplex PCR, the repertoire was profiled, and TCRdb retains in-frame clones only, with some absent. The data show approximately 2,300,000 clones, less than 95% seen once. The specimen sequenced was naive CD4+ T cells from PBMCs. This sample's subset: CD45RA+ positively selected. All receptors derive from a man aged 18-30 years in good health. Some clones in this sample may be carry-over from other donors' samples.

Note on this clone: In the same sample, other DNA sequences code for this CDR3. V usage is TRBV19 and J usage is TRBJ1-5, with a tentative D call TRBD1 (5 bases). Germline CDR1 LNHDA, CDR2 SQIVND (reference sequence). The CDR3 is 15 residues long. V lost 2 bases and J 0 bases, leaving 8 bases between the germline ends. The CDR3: CASSIRGNSNQPQHF. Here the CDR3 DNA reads TGTGCCAGTAGTATAAGGGGCAATAGCAATCAGCCCCAGCATTTT. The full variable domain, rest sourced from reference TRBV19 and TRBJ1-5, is DGGITQSPKYLFRKEGQNVTLSCEQNLNHDAMYWYRQDPGQGLRLIYYSQIVNDFQKGDIAEGYSVSREKKESFPLTVTSAQKNPTAFYLCASSIRGNSNQPQHFGDGTRLSIL.

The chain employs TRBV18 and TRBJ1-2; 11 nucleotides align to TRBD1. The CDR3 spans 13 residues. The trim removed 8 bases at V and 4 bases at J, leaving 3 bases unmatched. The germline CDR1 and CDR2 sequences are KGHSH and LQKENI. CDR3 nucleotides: TGTGCCAGCGGGACAGGGGGACTCTATGGCTACACCTTC. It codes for CASGTGGLYGYTF.

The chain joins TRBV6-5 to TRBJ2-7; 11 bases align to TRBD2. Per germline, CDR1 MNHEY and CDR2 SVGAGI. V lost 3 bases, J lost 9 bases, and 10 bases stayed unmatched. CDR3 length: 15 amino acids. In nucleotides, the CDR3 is TGTGCCAGCAGTTATCTAGCGGGAGGATTGGGCGGGCAGTACTTC. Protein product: CASSYLAGGLGGQYF.

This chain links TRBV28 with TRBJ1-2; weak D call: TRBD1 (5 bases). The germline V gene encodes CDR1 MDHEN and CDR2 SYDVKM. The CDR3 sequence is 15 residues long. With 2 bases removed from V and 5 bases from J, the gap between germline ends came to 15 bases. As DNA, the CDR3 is TGTGCCAGCAGTTTAGTCCAGGGAGGAGGTTATGGCTACACCTTC. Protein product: CASSLVQGGGYGYTF.

DNA of the CDR3: TGTGCCAGCACCACTCGGGACGGTGGCTACGAGCAGTACTTC. It codes for CASTTRDGGYEQYF. This sequence joins TRBV6-5 and TRBJ2-7; the D call may be TRBD1 or TRBD2 (5 bases each). The ends were cut back, 7 bases at V and 3 bases at J, with 16 bases in the middle. The CDR3 runs to 14 residues. Germline CDR1 reads MNHEY; CDR2 reads SVGAGI.

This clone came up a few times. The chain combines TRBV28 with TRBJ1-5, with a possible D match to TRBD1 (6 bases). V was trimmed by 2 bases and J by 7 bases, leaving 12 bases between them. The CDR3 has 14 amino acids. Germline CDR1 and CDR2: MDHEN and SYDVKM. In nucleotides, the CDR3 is TGTGCCAGCAGTTTAGGCCAGGGGATACAGCCCCAGCATTTT. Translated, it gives CASSLGQGIQPQHF.

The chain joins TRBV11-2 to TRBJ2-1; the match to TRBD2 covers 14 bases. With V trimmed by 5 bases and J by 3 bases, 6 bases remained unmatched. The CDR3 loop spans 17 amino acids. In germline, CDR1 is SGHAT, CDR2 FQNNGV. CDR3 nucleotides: TGTGCCAGCAGCCGGACTAGCGGGAGGTCATACTACAATGAGCAGTTCTTC. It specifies CASSRTSGRSYYNEQFF. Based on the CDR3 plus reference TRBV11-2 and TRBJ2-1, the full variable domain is EAGVAQSPRYKIIEKRQSVAFWCNPISGHATLYWYQQILGQGPKLLIQFQNNGVVDDSQLPKDRFSAERLKGVDSTLKIQPAKLEDSAVYLCASSRTSGRSYYNEQFFGPGTRLTVL.

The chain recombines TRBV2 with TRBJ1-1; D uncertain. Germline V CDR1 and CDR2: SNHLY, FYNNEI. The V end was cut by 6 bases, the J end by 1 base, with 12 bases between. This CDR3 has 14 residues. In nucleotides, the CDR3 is TGTGCCAGCAGCCGACAAATTTCGAACACTGAAGCTTTCTTT. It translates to CASSRQISNTEAFF.

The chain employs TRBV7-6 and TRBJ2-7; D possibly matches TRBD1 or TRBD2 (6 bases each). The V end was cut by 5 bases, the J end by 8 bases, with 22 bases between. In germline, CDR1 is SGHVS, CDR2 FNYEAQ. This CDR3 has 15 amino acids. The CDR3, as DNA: TGTGCCAGCAGCGCCCCCGGGGGCCTCGAAGGGAAGCAGTACTTC. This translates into CASSAPGGLEGKQYF.

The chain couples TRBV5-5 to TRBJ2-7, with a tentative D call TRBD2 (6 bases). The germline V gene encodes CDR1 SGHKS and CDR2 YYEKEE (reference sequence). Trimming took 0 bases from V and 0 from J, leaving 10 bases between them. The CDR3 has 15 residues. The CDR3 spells CASSLGGGSSYEQYF. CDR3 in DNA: TGTGCCAGCAGCTTGGGTGGGGGGTCCTCCTACGAGCAGTACTTC.

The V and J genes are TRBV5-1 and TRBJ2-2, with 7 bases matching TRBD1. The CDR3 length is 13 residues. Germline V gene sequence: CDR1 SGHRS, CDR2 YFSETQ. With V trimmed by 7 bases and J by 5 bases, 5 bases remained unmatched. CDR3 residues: CASSGTVTGELFF. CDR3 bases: TGCGCCAGCTCCGGGACAGTAACCGGGGAGCTGTTTTTT.

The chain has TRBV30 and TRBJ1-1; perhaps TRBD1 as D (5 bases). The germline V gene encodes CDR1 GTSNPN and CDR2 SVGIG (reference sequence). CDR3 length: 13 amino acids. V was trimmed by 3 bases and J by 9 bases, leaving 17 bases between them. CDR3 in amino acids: CAWRFGQGGKAFF. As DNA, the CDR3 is TGTGCCTGGAGGTTCGGCCAGGGCGGGAAAGCTTTCTTT.

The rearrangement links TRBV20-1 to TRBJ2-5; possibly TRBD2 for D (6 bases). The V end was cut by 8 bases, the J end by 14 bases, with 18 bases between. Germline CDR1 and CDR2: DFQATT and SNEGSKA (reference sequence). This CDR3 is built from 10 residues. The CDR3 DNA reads TGCAGTTGGACCCGGGAGACCCCATACTTC. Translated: CSWTRETPYF.

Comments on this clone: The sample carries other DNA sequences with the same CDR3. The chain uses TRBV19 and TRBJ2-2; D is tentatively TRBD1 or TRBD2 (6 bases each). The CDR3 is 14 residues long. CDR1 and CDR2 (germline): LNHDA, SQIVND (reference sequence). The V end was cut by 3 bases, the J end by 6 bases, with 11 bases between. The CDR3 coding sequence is TGTGCCAGTAGTATCGGAGGGGGGTCCGGGGAGCTGTTTTTT. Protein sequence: CASSIGGGSGELFF.

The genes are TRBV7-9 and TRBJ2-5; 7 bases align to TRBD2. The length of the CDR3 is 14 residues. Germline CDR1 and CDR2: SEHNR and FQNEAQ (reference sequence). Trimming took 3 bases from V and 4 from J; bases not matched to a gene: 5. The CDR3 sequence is CASSFTGGRETQYF. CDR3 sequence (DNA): TGTGCCAGCAGCTTTACGGGGGGTCGAGAGACCCAGTACTTC.

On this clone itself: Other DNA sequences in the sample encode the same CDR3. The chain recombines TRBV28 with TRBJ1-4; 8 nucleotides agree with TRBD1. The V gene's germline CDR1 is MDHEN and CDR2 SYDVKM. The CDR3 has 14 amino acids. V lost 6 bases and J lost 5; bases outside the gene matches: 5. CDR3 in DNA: TGTGCCAGCAGACCCGGGACAGGAAATGAAAAACTGTTTTTT. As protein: CASRPGTGNEKLFF.

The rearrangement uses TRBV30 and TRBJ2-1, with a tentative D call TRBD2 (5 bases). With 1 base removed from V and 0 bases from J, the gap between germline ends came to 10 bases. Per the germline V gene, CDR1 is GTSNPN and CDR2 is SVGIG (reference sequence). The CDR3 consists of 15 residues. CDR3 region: CAWSGGESSYNEQFF. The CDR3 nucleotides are TGTGCCTGGAGTGGTGGGGAGAGCTCCTACAATGAGCAGTTCTTC.

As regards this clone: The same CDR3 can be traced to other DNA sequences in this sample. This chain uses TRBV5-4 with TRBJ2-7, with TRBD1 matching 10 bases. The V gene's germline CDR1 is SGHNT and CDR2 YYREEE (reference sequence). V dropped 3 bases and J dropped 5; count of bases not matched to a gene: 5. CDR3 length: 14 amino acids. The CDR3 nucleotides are TGTGCCAGCAGCTCCCGGGACAGGGGCGACGAGCAGTACTTC. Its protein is CASSSRDRGDEQYF.

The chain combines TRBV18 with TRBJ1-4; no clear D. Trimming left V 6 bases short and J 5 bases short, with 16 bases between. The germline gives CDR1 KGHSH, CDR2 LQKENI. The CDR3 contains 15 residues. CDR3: CASSQLGGANEKLFF. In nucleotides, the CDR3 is TGTGCCAGCTCTCAGCTCGGAGGAGCAAATGAAAAACTGTTTTTT. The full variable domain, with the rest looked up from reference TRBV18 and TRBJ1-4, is NAGVMQNPRHLVRRRGQEARLRCSPMKGHSHVYWYRQLPEEGLKFMVYLQKENIIDESGMPKERFSAEFPKEGPSILRIQQVVRGDSAAYFCASSQLGGANEKLFFGSGTQLSVL.

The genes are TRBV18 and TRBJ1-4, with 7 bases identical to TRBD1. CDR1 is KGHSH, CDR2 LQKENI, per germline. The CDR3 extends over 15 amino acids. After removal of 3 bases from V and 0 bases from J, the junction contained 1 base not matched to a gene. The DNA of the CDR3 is TGTGCCAGCTCACCGGGACAGACAACTAATGAAAAACTGTTTTTT. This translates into CASSPGQTTNEKLFF.

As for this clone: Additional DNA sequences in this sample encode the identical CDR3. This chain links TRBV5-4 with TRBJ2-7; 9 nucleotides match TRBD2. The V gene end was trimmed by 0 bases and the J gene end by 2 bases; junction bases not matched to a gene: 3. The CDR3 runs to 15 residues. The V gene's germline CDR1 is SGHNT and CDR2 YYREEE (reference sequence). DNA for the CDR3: TGTGCCAGCAGCTTGGCCGGCGGGAGGGCCTACGAGCAGTACTTC. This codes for CASSLAGGRAYEQYF.

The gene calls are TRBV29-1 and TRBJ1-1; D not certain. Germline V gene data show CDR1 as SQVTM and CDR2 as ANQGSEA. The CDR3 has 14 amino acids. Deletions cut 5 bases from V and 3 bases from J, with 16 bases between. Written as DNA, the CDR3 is TGCAGCGTTTTACTAGCGGACCGCCACACTGAAGCTTTCTTT. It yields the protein CSVLLADRHTEAFF.